Listed here are 21 T cell receptor beta chains from one sample, sequenced in a study of T cell repertoires in cytomegalovirus infection. TCRdb re-called the reads with MiXCR, one entry per CDR3 protein. The table lists over 450,000 distinct CDR3 sequences, 11% of them singletons. What was sequenced was PBMCs. The receptors shown here come from a human donor in good health (CMV status not recorded). Some clones in this sample may be carry-over from other donors' samples.

The rearrangement joins TRBV7-2 to TRBJ2-7, with D perhaps matching TRBD1 or TRBD2 (6 bases each). CDR3 length equals 15 residues. From germline, CDR1 is SGHTA and CDR2 FQGNSA. Deletions cut 5 bases from V and 2 bases from J, with 16 bases between. The CDR3 coding sequence is TGTGCCAGCAGCCCTGGGGGCGGGGCTACCTACGAGCAGTACTTC. Residues: CASSPGGGATYEQYF.

About this clonotype itself: This may be a read error: a much more frequent sequence differs by one nucleotide. CDR3 amino acids: CASSERWAVSNRPQHF. In DNA, the CDR3 is TGTGCCAGCAGTGAAAGGTGGGCAGTAAGCAATCGGCCCCAGCATTTT. This chain links TRBV6-1 with TRBJ1-5; no definite D call. Germline assignment: CDR1 MNHNS and CDR2 SASEGT. The CDR3 is made up of 16 amino acids.

This clonotype has ten or more counts. V gene TRBV7-8 combines with J gene TRBJ2-5, with TRBD2 identical over 7 bases. The V segment lost 1 base and the J segment 4 bases; nucleotides outside the gene matches: 6. In germline, CDR1 is SGHVS, CDR2 FQNEAQ. The length of the CDR3 is 15 residues. The CDR3 nucleotides read TGTGCCAGCAGCTTAGTGGGAGGGCCGAGAGAGACCCAGTACTTC. Translated: CASSLVGGPRETQYF.

This clonotype occurred many times. The chain carries TRBV7-8 and TRBJ1-3; D is ambiguous. Between the trimmed V and J ends, which lost 5 bases and 1 base, there was a span of 9 bases. CDR1 and CDR2 (germline): SGHVS, FQNEAQ. The CDR3 contains 14 residues. Here the CDR3 DNA reads TGTGCCAGCAGCCCTGGGTTGTCTGGAAACACCATATATTTT. This sequence encodes CASSPGLSGNTIYF.

In its sample, this clonotype was seen many times. V usage is TRBV10-3 and J usage is TRBJ2-1; TRBD2 aligns across 8 bases. J lost 9 bases, V lost 8 bases, and 18 bases had no gene match. CDR1 ENHRY and CDR2 SYGVKD come from the germline V gene. There are 16 residues in the CDR3. CDR3 protein: CAISPGGASSGGEQFF. The DNA of the CDR3 is TGTGCCATCTCCCCCGGGGGGGCTAGTTCCGGAGGTGAGCAGTTCTTC.

This clonotype was seen many times. The chain recombines TRBV7-9 with TRBJ2-1, with TRBD1 as a possible D gene (5 bases). CDR3 size: 12 residues. V lost 8 bases, J lost 12 bases, and 17 bases lay in between. Germline lookup yields CDR1 SEHNR and CDR2 FQNEAQ (reference sequence). CDR3 DNA sequence: TGTGCCAGCGCGCCCCCGACAGTCTGGCAGTTCTTC. Translating it yields CASAPPTVWQFF. The whole variable domain, remainder taken from reference TRBV7-9 and TRBJ2-1, is DTGVSQNPRHKITKRGQNVTFRCDPISEHNRLYWYRQTLGQGPEFLTYFQNEAQLEKSRLLSDRFSAERPKGSFSTLEIQRTEQGDSAMYLCASAPPTVWQFFGPGTRLTVL.

This clonotype occurred many times. The genes are TRBV6-6 and TRBJ1-5, with TRBD1 matching over 9 bases. V lost 2 bases, J lost 2 bases, and 4 bases stayed unmatched. Germline values: CDR1 MNHNY, CDR2 SVGAGI (reference sequence). The CDR3 spans 16 residues. As DNA, the CDR3 is TGTGCCAGCAGTTACGGGACAGGGTCCGGCAATCAGCCCCAGCATTTT. Protein product: CASSYGTGSGNQPQHF.

The sample holds a few counts of this clonotype. This sequence joins TRBV7-9 and TRBJ1-1; TRBD1 might be the D (6 bases). This CDR3 spans 12 amino acids. The germline gives CDR1 SEHNR, CDR2 FQNEAQ (reference sequence). Trimming took 9 bases from V and 2 from J, leaving 10 bases between them. CDR3 residues: CASKQGNTEAFF. Here the CDR3 DNA reads TGTGCCAGTAAACAGGGTAACACTGAAGCTTTCTTT.

V gene TRBV10-3 combines with J gene TRBJ1-1; 7 bases are shared with TRBD1. J lost 5 bases, V lost 9 bases, and 3 bases had no gene match. The CDR3 contains 11 residues. Germline CDR1 and CDR2: ENHRY and SYGVKD. The CDR3 coding sequence is TGTGCCATTCGACAGGGAACTGAAGCTTTCTTT. It translates to CAIRQGTEAFF.

The chain has TRBV6-6 and TRBJ1-2, with D possibly TRBD1 on 5 matching bases. Germline-derived CDR1 and CDR2 are MNHNY and SVGAGI (reference sequence). CDR3 length equals 16 residues. Trimming removed 8 bases at V and 6 bases at J, with 25 bases between. Here the CDR3 DNA reads TGTGCCAGCTCCGCACTGCCGGGGGAGAGAGGAAATGGCTACACCTTC. It is translated as CASSALPGERGNGYTF.

This clonotype was picked up many times. The chain has TRBV5-5 and TRBJ1-2, with 7 bases aligning to TRBD1. The V segment lost 0 bases and the J segment 2 bases; nucleotides outside the gene matches: 7. CDR3 length: 16 amino acids. The germline CDR1 and CDR2 sequences are SGHKS and YYEKEE (reference sequence). The CDR3 nucleotides read TGTGCCAGCAGCTTGGGGGGACAGACGGGAAACTATGGCTACACCTTC. Protein product: CASSLGGQTGNYGYTF.

This sequence joins TRBV10-3 and TRBJ2-7; D may be TRBD1 (6 bases). V was cut by 6 bases and J by 3 bases, with 21 bases left in between. The length of the CDR3 is 16 residues. Germline V CDR1 and CDR2: ENHRY, SYGVKD. CDR3 DNA: TGTGCCATCAGCGCAGAAATAACAGGGTCACGCTACGAGCAGTACTTC. Residues: CAISAEITGSRYEQYF.

This clonotype appeared a few times. CDR3 region: CASSLAKGHRLTYEQYF. DNA for the CDR3: TGTGCCAGCAGCTTAGCGAAAGGGCACCGGCTGACCTACGAGCAGTACTTC. This rearrangement joins TRBV7-9 to TRBJ2-7; D gene uncertain. Germline assignment: CDR1 SEHNR and CDR2 FQNEAQ (reference sequence). Trimming took 0 bases from V and 2 from J, leaving 17 bases between them. The CDR3 length is 17 residues.

This clonotype was counted many times. This chain links TRBV7-2 with TRBJ2-5, with TRBD2 as a possible D gene (6 bases). Germline CDR1 is SGHTA and CDR2 is FQGNSA. Deletions cut 1 base from V and 0 bases from J, with 9 bases between. The CDR3 sequence is 15 residues long. The DNA for the CDR3 is TGTGCCAGCAGCTTAGACGGGGGAAACCAAGAGACCCAGTACTTC. Translating gives CASSLDGGNQETQYF.

The J gene is TRBJ2-2, the V gene TRBV5-4; tentative D call: TRBD2 (6 bases). The V and J ends lost 0 bases and 2 bases respectively, with 11 bases between them. The CDR3 runs 16 residues. From germline, CDR1 is SGHNT and CDR2 YYREEE (reference sequence). CDR3 region: CASSLELAANTGELFF. The CDR3 coding sequence is TGTGCCAGCAGCTTGGAATTAGCGGCTAACACCGGGGAGCTGTTTTTT.

This clonotype was detected only a few times. V gene TRBV20-1 combines with J gene TRBJ1-4, with D maybe TRBD1 (5 bases). Trimming stripped 3 bases from V and 9 bases from J, with 11 bases between. CDR1 is DFQATT and CDR2 is SNEGSKA in the germline V gene (reference sequence). The CDR3 is 12 amino acids. The CDR3 DNA follows: TGCAGTGCTAGGGGACGGGTCAAAAAACTGTTTTTT. This sequence encodes CSARGRVKKLFF.

The sample holds many counts of this clonotype. The rearrangement links TRBV28 to TRBJ1-6; weak D call: TRBD1 (6 bases). Per the germline V gene, CDR1 is MDHEN and CDR2 is SYDVKM. Between the trimmed V and J ends, which lost 4 bases and 14 bases, there was a span of 18 bases. CDR3 length: 14 amino acids. CDR3 region: CASSSGDGYSALHF. As DNA, the CDR3 is TGTGCCAGCAGTTCAGGGGATGGCTATTCGGCCCTCCACTTT.

In its sample, this clonotype was seen many times. V is TRBV7-8 and J is TRBJ1-1; 8 bases line up with TRBD1. The CDR3 is 15 residues long. V lost 5 bases to trimming and J lost 0 bases; unmatched junction nucleotides: 5. Germline CDR1 SGHVS, CDR2 FQNEAQ. CDR3 residues: CASSPYRGVNTEAFF. As DNA, the CDR3 is TGTGCCAGCAGCCCATACAGGGGGGTGAACACTGAAGCTTTCTTT.

There are a few counts of this clonotype. The V call is TRBV5-1, the J call TRBJ2-5; D is unclear. CDR1 and CDR2 from the germline V gene are SGHRS and YFSETQ. The CDR3 totals 15 residues. Trimming cost V 1 base and J 2 bases, with 12 bases left between them. The CDR3 protein is CASSLRAANQETQYF. The CDR3 DNA follows: TGCGCCAGCAGCTTGAGGGCAGCCAATCAAGAGACCCAGTACTTC.

This clonotype was seen repeatedly, ten times or more. The chain has TRBV11-3 and TRBJ2-6; D uncertain. CDR3 length: 16 amino acids. Germline CDR1 is SGHNT and CDR2 is YENEEA. V was cut by 5 bases and J by 0 bases, with 11 bases left in between. As DNA, the CDR3 is TGTGCCAGCAGCACCTCGACCCTCTCTGGGGCCAACGTCCTGACTTTC. Its translation: CASSTSTLSGANVLTF.

This clonotype was seen ten or more times. The CDR3 reads CASTTQGNTGELFF. CDR3 coding DNA: TGTGCCAGTACGACACAGGGGAACACCGGGGAGCTGTTTTTT. The chain links TRBV19 to TRBJ2-2; maybe TRBD1 (6 bases). CDR1 and CDR2 from the germline V gene are LNHDA and SQIVND (reference sequence). The V end was cut by 7 bases, the J end by 1 base, with 10 bases between. This CDR3 is built from 14 residues.